This section outlines one TCR beta chain sequence together with its context. This sample was taken from a study of blood T cell repertoires in COVID-19. Study-level information: The cDNA or gDNA used as material had been derived from T cells, B-cell-depleted T cells, or PBMCs.

V shed 0 bases, J shed 7 bases, and the junction held 5 bases outside the gene matches. The germline V gene encodes CDR1 SGHTA and CDR2 FQGNSA. CDR3 size: 14 residues. Method: immunoSEQ multiplex PCR; TCRdb's copy keeps in-frame clones and lacks some. The table records about 350,000 clones, about 90% of them present only once. The clonotype comes from a woman younger than 30 who had recovered from COVID-19. The sequencing input was peripheral blood. The J gene is TRBJ1-2, the V gene TRBV7-2, with 7 bases identical to TRBD1. The CDR3 DNA is TGTGCCAGCAGCTTAGCCAGGGGGACGGTTGGCTACACCTTC. Translated: CASSLARGTVGYTF.